The rows below give T cell receptor beta chains drawn from one sample of a study of cytomegalovirus exposure and HLA in healthy donors. Sequencing used immunoSEQ multiplex PCR; TCRdb keeps in-frame clones, though not all of them. Counted here are 90,000 to 120,000 clones, 70% to 80% occurring once; the ten biggest clones make up approximately 2%. Sequencing was performed on PBMCs. These receptors originate from a man aged 18 to 30 in good health and CMV-seronegative. The CDR3 runs from the conserved cysteine through the conserved F or W. The D gene is left open where the match is weak. For some rows the clone size is stated as once, few or many, or as a class when expanded; others skip it.

d_call: TRBD1
v_call: TRBV4-2
j_call: TRBJ1-6
clone_size: NA
cdr3_nt: TGTGCCAGCAGCCAAGTCCGGGACAGGGGACTTTCACCCCTCCACTTT
cdr3_aa: CASSQVRDRGLSPLHF

d_call: TRBD1
v_call: TRBV28
j_call: TRBJ2-3
clone_size: NA
cdr3_nt: TGTGCCAGTAAAGGACAGGACCAATTTAGCACAGATACGCAGTATTTT
cdr3_aa: CASKGQDQFSTDTQYF

d_call: NA
v_call: TRBV27
j_call: TRBJ1-6
clone_size: once
cdr3_nt: TGTGCCAGCAGTTTATTTCAGGGTTCACCCCTCCACTTT
cdr3_aa: CASSLFQGSPLHF

d_call: NA
v_call: TRBV11-1
j_call: TRBJ1-1
clone_size: NA
cdr3_nt: TGTGCCAGCAGCTTGCCAGGGAACACTGAAGCTTTCTTT
cdr3_aa: CASSLPGNTEAFF

d_call: TRBD2
v_call: TRBV28
j_call: TRBJ2-1
clone_size: NA
cdr3_nt: TGTGCCAGCAGTTCCCTAGCGGGGGGGCCTAATGAGCAGTTCTTC
cdr3_aa: CASSSLAGGPNEQFF

d_call: NA
v_call: TRBV5-1
j_call: TRBJ2-1
clone_size: few
cdr3_nt: TGCGCCAGCAGCCTCAGGGAGGACAATGAGCAGTTCTTC
cdr3_aa: CASSLREDNEQFF

d_call: NA
v_call: TRBV5-1
j_call: TRBJ1-1
clone_size: NA
cdr3_nt: TGCGCCAGCAGCTTTAGGACGGGAGTGAACACTGAAGCTTTCTTT
cdr3_aa: CASSFRTGVNTEAFF

d_call: TRBD2
v_call: TRBV10-3
j_call: TRBJ2-3
clone_size: NA
cdr3_nt: TGTGCCATCAGTGAGACGGGAGGGCTCCAAGACACGCAGTATTTT
cdr3_aa: CAISETGGLQDTQYF

d_call: TRBD1
v_call: TRBV6-1
j_call: TRBJ1-2
clone_size: few
cdr3_nt: TGTGCCAGCAGTAAACAGGGGCCCAATGGCTACACCTTC
cdr3_aa: CASSKQGPNGYTF

d_call: NA
v_call: TRBV6-6
j_call: TRBJ2-7
clone_size: once
cdr3_nt: TGTGCCAGCAGTTACTCTTTAGACAGGTCATCCTTCGTGCAGTACTTC
cdr3_aa: CASSYSLDRSSFVQYF

d_call: NA
v_call: TRBV27
j_call: TRBJ2-1
clone_size: NA
cdr3_nt: TGTGCCAGCAGTCCGACTCTAGCGCTATCTTACAATGAGCAGTTCTTC
cdr3_aa: CASSPTLALSYNEQFF

d_call: NA
v_call: TRBV4-1
j_call: TRBJ1-2
clone_size: once
cdr3_nt: TGCGCCAGCAGCCAAGACCCGCTGGGAGACATTAACTATGGCTACACCTTC
cdr3_aa: CASSQDPLGDINYGYTF

d_call: NA
v_call: TRBV19
j_call: TRBJ2-3
clone_size: NA
cdr3_nt: TGTGCCAGTAGTATTCGCGGGACCGCCTGGGATACGCAGTATTTT
cdr3_aa: CASSIRGTAWDTQYF

d_call: NA
v_call: TRBV10-3
j_call: TRBJ2-3
clone_size: NA
cdr3_nt: TGTGCCATCAGTCCCCCTTCAGATACGCAGTATTTT
cdr3_aa: CAISPPSDTQYF

d_call: NA
v_call: TRBV6-1
j_call: TRBJ2-7
clone_size: NA
cdr3_nt: TGTGCCAGCAGTGAGGGGGCAGGATCCTACGAGCAGTACTTC
cdr3_aa: CASSEGAGSYEQYF

d_call: TRBD1
v_call: TRBV7-9
j_call: TRBJ1-4
clone_size: NA
cdr3_nt: TGTTCCAGCAGCCCAACGACAGGGACTGAAAAACTGTTTTTT
cdr3_aa: CSSSPTTGTEKLFF

d_call: NA
v_call: TRBV11-2
j_call: TRBJ1-5
clone_size: NA
cdr3_nt: TGTGCCAGCAGCTTAGGGCAGGGTAGCAATCAGCCCCAGCATTTT
cdr3_aa: CASSLGQGSNQPQHF